The clone carrying this T cell receptor beta chain was detected once. Its antigen is unidentified. The sample contains more than one DNA sequence encoding this CDR3. Looked up from germline, CDR1 is KGHSH and CDR2 is LQKENI. The CDR3 is 14 residues long. The V end was cut by 0 bases, the J end by 1 base, with 7 bases between. This sample was taken from a study of shared clonotypes between healthy human individuals. General observations from the study: Relative to clonotypes present in all four donors, those not shared had lower generation probabilities. The study generally estimated greater richness for naive than memory subsets.

Sorted-subset replicate PCRs used 150 to 200 ng DNA, 30,000 or so T cell genomes. This table comes from immunoSEQ multiplex PCR, and its TCRdb copy is limited to in-frame clones, with some not included. There are roughly 2.5 million clones in the sample; around 90% occur only once, and 0.11% to 0.15% lies in the top ten. The split of CD4+ cells yielded CD45RA+ naive and CD45RA-negative memory subsets. The receptor was isolated from a man aged 18 to 30 in good health. The rearrangement links TRBV18 to TRBJ2-7; D not resolved. The sequencing input was naive CD4+ T cells sorted from blood. This sample's subset: CD45RA+ positively selected. The CDR3 nucleotides are TGTGCCAGCTCACCACCGACCAGTTCCTACGAGCAGTACTTC. It translates to CASSPPTSSYEQYF.